This entry is about one TCR beta chain. This sample was taken from a study of blood T cell repertoires in COVID-19. The wider study: There were acute and convalescent COVID-19 samples, and they came from the United States, Italy and Spain. Nucleic acid was either cDNA or gDNA, and it came from T cells, B-cell-depleted T cells, or PBMCs.

Unmatched junction bases numbered 2, after V lost 6 bases and J lost 14 bases. CDR1 and CDR2 (germline): SQVTM, ANQGSEA. This CDR3 comprises 8 residues. Study processing details: By means of reference gene primer amplification, nucleated cell counts were estimated. TCRdb keeps only in-frame clones here, not all; method: immunoSEQ multiplex PCR. V and J calls and clone size are those listed in that table; D and trimming were worked out from the DNA. The sample consists of roughly 110,000 clones, about three quarters of them appearing once. The receptor's source is a man aged 70-80 years with acute or convalescent COVID-19. The sequenced material came from peripheral blood. V gene TRBV29-1 combines with J gene TRBJ2-3, with 7 bases matching TRBD1. The CDR3 loop reads CSVTGMYF. In nucleotides, the CDR3 is TGCAGCGTGACAGGGATGTATTTT.